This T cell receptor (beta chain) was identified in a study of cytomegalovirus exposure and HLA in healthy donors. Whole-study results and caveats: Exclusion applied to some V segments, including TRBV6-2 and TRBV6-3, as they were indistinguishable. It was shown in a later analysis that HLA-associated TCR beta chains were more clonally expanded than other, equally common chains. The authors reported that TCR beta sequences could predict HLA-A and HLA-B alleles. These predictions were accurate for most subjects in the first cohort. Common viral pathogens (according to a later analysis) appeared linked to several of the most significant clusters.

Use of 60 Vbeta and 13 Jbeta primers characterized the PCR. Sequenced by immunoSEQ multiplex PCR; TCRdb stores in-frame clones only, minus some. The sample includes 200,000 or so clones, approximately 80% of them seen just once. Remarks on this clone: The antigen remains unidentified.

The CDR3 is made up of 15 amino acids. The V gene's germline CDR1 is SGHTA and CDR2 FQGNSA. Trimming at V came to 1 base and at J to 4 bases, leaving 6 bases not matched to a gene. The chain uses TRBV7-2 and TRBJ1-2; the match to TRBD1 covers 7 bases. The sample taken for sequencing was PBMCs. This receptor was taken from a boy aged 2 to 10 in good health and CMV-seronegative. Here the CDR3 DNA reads TGTGCCAGCAGCTTAGTGCGGACAGGTTCCTATGGCTACACCTTC. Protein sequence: CASSLVRTGSYGYTF.